One sample yielded the 19 T cell receptor beta chains listed below, sequenced in a study of T cell changes during pregnancy in multiple sclerosis. Produced via immunoSEQ multiplex PCR; TCRdb's table is partial and in-frame only. Counted here are around 70,000 clones, more than 90% occurring once; the ten biggest clones make up around 3.5%. The sample here was peripheral blood, taken after pregnancy. Source of these receptors: a female donor in good health, enrolled as a control in a pregnancy study.

This chain joins TRBV27 and TRBJ1-5; unclear D gene. The CDR3 runs to 15 residues. Trimming shortened V by 5 bases and J by 2 bases, and 13 bases separated the two germline ends. Looked up from germline, CDR1 is MNHEY and CDR2 is SMNVEV (reference sequence). CDR3 DNA sequence: TGTGCCAGCAGTCCACTCAAAGGAGGCAATCAGCCCCAGCATTTT. Its translation is CASSPLKGGNQPQHF.

The table lists this clone with a few counts. V gene TRBV29-1 combines with J gene TRBJ1-1, with 7 positions matching TRBD1. The V gene's germline CDR1 is SQVTM and CDR2 ANQGSEA. CDR3 length equals 16 residues. J lost 4 bases, V lost 1 base, and 12 bases had no gene match. The CDR3 here is CSVEGGGWVGVTEAFF. For the CDR3, the DNA is TGCAGCGTTGAAGGAGGGGGCTGGGTTGGGGTCACTGAAGCTTTCTTT.

This clone came up once. The gene calls are TRBV6-5 and TRBJ1-2; perhaps TRBD1 as D (5 bases). CDR1 and CDR2 from the germline V gene are MNHEY and SVGAGI. V gave up 0 bases and J gave up 7 bases, with 15 bases separating them. This CDR3 region has 15 residues. For the CDR3, the DNA is TGTGCCAGCAGTTACTCGGGGGAGGCCCTTCGTGGCTACACCTTC. This codes for CASSYSGEALRGYTF.

The chain carries TRBV27 and TRBJ2-3; 8 bases agree with TRBD2. Germline-derived CDR1 and CDR2 are MNHEY and SMNVEV (reference sequence). J was trimmed by 0 bases and V by 4 bases; bases with no gene match: 3. The CDR3 has 15 residues. The CDR3 loop reads CASSWGTRSTDTQYF. The CDR3 DNA is TGTGCCAGCAGTTGGGGGACTAGAAGCACAGATACGCAGTATTTT.

This clone is a singleton in its sample. The V gene is TRBV25-1, the J gene TRBJ2-3; D may be TRBD1 (6 bases). Trimming left V 9 bases short and J 2 bases short, with 15 bases between. Per germline, CDR1 MGHDK and CDR2 SYGVNS. The CDR3 consists of 14 residues. This CDR3 reads CARRWTVSTDTQYF. The CDR3 DNA sequence: TGTGCCAGGAGATGGACAGTGTCCACAGATACGCAGTATTTT.

The chain employs TRBV6-1 and TRBJ2-5; TRBD2 aligns across 10 bases. The ends lost 4 bases at V and 5 bases at J; junction bases unmatched: 10. CDR3 length equals 16 residues. Germline lookup yields CDR1 MNHNS and CDR2 SASEGT. This CDR3 reads CASSALAGGLRETQYF. DNA for the CDR3: TGTGCCAGCAGTGCATTAGCGGGGGGTTTAAGGGAGACCCAGTACTTC.

The chain joins TRBV19 to TRBJ1-4; a possible D gene is TRBD1 (6 bases). The CDR3 is 16 amino acids. Per germline, CDR1 LNHDA and CDR2 SQIVND (reference sequence). V was pared by 5 bases and J by 2 bases, with 15 bases between. The CDR3 is CASSRYRVSTNEKLFF. In nucleotides, the CDR3 is TGTGCCAGTAGTCGGTACAGGGTCAGCACTAATGAAAAACTGTTTTTT. The full variable domain, with the rest looked up from reference TRBV19 and TRBJ1-4, is DGGITQSPKYLFRKEGQNVTLSCEQNLNHDAMYWYRQDPGQGLRLIYYSQIVNDFQKGDIAEGYSVSREKKESFPLTVTSAQKNPTAFYLCASSRYRVSTNEKLFFGSGTQLSVL.

V is TRBV7-8 and J is TRBJ2-7; the match to TRBD1 covers 9 bases. CDR3 size: 15 residues. V trimming: 2 bases; J trimming: 4 bases; junction bases outside the gene matches: 6. The germline CDR1 and CDR2 sequences are SGHVS and FQNEAQ. The CDR3 loop is CASSLTGTGMYEQYF. The DNA of the CDR3 is TGTGCCAGCAGCTTAACCGGGACAGGGATGTACGAGCAGTACTTC.

Worth noting for this clone: One junction end disagrees with the germline gene, perhaps due to a read error. The rearrangement uses TRBV5-1 and TRBJ1-1; 7 bases match TRBD1. Per the germline V gene, CDR1 is SGHRS and CDR2 is YFSETQ. The CDR3 spans 13 residues. The CDR3 DNA reads TGTGCCAGCAACCAAGACAGGGACACTGAAGCTTTCTTT. This sequence encodes CASNQDRDTEAFF.

J is TRBJ1-2 and V is TRBV13, with 7 nucleotides matching TRBD1. Germline V gives CDR1 PRHDT, CDR2 FYEKMQ (reference sequence). J lost 0 bases, V lost 1 base, and 14 bases had no gene match. This CDR3 region has 19 residues. The CDR3 sequence: CASSLAGTAKPNSNYGYTF. In DNA, the CDR3 is TGTGCCAGCAGCTTAGCCGGGACAGCAAAGCCCAATTCTAACTATGGCTACACCTTC. Using reference TRBV13 and TRBJ1-2 for the parts outside the CDR3, the full variable domain is AAGVIQSPRHLIKEKRETATLKCYPIPRHDTVYWYQQGPGQDPQFLISFYEKMQSDKGSIPDRFSAQQFSDYHSELNMSSLELGDSALYFCASSLAGTAKPNSNYGYTFGSGTRLTVV.

The J gene is TRBJ1-1, the V gene TRBV27, with TRBD1 as a possible D gene (5 bases). The ends were cut back, 1 base at V and 1 base at J, with 13 bases in the middle. The CDR3 has 16 residues. The V gene's germline CDR1 is MNHEY and CDR2 SMNVEV (reference sequence). In DNA form, the CDR3 reads TGTGCCAGCAGTTTATTTCCCGGGACTTCGAACACTGAAGCTTTCTTT. Its protein product is CASSLFPGTSNTEAFF.

V and J are TRBV7-2 and TRBJ2-1; D is possibly TRBD2 (6 bases). V lost 2 bases to trimming and J lost 6 bases, with 14 bases between them. This CDR3 has 15 residues. The germline gives CDR1 SGHTA, CDR2 FQGNSA. The CDR3 DNA reads as TGTGCCAGCAGCTTACAGGGACTGGCGGGCAATGAGCAGTTCTTC. Its protein is CASSLQGLAGNEQFF.

This sequence joins TRBV9 and TRBJ1-1, with no clear D. Trimming stripped 4 bases from V and 1 base from J, with 14 bases between. From germline, CDR1 is SGDLS and CDR2 YYNGEE. This CDR3 is built from 15 residues. In nucleotides, the CDR3 is TGTGCCAGCAGCTTCTCCACGGTCCCGAACACTGAAGCTTTCTTT. Protein product: CASSFSTVPNTEAFF.

This rearrangement joins TRBV6-5 to TRBJ1-1; 10 bases align to TRBD1. Unmatched junction bases numbered 11, after V lost 7 bases and J lost 9 bases. The CDR3 sequence is 14 residues long. Germline CDR1 reads MNHEY; CDR2 reads SVGAGI. The chain's CDR3 is CASTPPGQGIKAFF. For the CDR3, the DNA is TGTGCCAGCACCCCCCCGGGACAGGGGATTAAAGCTTTCTTT.

V is TRBV19 and J is TRBJ2-1; a weak D match, TRBD1 (5 bases). In germline, CDR1 is LNHDA, CDR2 SQIVND (reference sequence). The CDR3 has 12 amino acids. Trimming removed 6 bases from V and 10 bases from J, with 13 bases in between. This CDR3 is CASRPRGYEQFF. CDR3 coding DNA: TGTGCCAGTAGGCCTAGGGGCTACGAGCAGTTCTTC.

This chain uses TRBV28 with TRBJ1-1, with a possible D match to TRBD1 (6 bases). The germline V gene encodes CDR1 MDHEN and CDR2 SYDVKM. The CDR3 is 15 amino acids. V lost 6 bases, J lost 0 bases, and 14 bases lay in between. CDR3 region: CASSRPGTLNTEAFF. In nucleotides, the CDR3 is TGTGCCAGCAGCCGGCCCGGGACACTGAACACTGAAGCTTTCTTT.

The V gene is TRBV6-6, the J gene TRBJ2-5; no firm D call. Germline assignment: CDR1 MNHNY and CDR2 SVGAGI (reference sequence). Trimming took 2 bases from V and 5 from J, leaving 9 bases between them. This CDR3 spans 13 amino acids. The CDR3 is CASSYASEETQYF. CDR3 sequence (DNA): TGTGCCAGCAGTTACGCGTCGGAGGAGACCCAGTACTTC.

This chain uses TRBV6-4 with TRBJ1-2; 8 nucleotides agree with TRBD1. Trimming removed 4 bases from V and 4 bases from J; junction bases left unmatched: 5. The CDR3 has 14 amino acids. Per germline, CDR1 MRHNA and CDR2 SNTAGT. CDR3 protein: CASSAQGTGYGYTF. The DNA of the CDR3 is TGTGCCAGCAGTGCCCAAGGGACAGGCTATGGCTACACCTTC.

The V and J genes are TRBV5-1 and TRBJ2-3; 7 nucleotides align to TRBD1. Per germline, CDR1 SGHRS and CDR2 YFSETQ. Losses at the gene ends were 0 bases for V and 3 bases for J; bases not matched to a gene: 1. CDR3 size: 14 residues. DNA for the CDR3: TGCGCCAGCAGCTTGGAACAGGGGACAGATACGCAGTATTTT. This codes for CASSLEQGTDTQYF.